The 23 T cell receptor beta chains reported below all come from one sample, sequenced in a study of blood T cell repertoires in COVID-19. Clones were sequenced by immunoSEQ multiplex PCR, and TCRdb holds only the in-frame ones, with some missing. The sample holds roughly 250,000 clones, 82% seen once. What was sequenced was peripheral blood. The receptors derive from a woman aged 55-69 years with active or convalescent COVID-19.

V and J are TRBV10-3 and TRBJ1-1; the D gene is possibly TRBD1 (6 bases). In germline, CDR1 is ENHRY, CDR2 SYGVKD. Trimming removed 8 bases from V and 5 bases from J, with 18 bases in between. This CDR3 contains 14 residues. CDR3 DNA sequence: TGTGCCATCGGGGTCAGGGGAGGGAGGACTGAAGCTTTCTTT. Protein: CAIGVRGGRTEAFF.

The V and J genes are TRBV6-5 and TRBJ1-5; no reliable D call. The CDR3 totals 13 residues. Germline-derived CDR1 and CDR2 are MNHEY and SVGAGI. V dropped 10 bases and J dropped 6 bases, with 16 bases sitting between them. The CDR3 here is CATSTQAGQPQHF. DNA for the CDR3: TGTGCCACCTCGACACAAGCGGGTCAGCCCCAGCATTTT.

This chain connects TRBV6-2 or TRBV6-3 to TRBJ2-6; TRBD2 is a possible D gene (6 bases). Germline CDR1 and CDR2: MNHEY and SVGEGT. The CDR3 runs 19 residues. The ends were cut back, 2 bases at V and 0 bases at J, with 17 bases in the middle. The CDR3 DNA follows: TGTGCCAGCAGTTACCCCCGGGACTTCCCTCACTCTGGGGCCAACGTCCTGACTTTC. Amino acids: CASSYPRDFPHSGANVLTF.

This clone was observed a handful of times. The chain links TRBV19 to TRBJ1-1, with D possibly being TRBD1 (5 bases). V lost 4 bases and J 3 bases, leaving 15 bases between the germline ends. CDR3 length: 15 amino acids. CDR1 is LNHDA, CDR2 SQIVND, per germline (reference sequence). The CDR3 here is CASSTDRGFDTEAFF. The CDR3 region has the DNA TGTGCCAGTAGTACGGATCGGGGGTTCGACACTGAAGCTTTCTTT. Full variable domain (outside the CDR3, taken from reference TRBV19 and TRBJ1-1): DGGITQSPKYLFRKEGQNVTLSCEQNLNHDAMYWYRQDPGQGLRLIYYSQIVNDFQKGDIAEGYSVSREKKESFPLTVTSAQKNPTAFYLCASSTDRGFDTEAFFGQGTRLTVV.

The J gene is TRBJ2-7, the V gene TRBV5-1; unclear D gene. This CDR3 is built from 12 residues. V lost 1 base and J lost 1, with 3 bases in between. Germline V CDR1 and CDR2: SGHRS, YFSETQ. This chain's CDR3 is CASSLTSYEQYF. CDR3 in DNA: TGCGCCAGCAGCTTGACATCCTACGAGCAGTACTTC.

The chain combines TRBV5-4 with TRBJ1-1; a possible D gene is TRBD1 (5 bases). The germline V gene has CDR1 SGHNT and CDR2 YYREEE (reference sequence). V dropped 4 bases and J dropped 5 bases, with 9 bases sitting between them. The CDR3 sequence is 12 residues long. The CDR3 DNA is TGTGCCAGCAGCCAGGGTTTAACTGAAGCTTTCTTT. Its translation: CASSQGLTEAFF.

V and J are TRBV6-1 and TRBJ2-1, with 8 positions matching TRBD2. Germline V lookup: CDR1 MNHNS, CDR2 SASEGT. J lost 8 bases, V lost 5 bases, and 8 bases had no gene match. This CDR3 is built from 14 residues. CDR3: CASSFNGGAYEQFF. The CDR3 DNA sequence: TGTGCCAGCAGTTTTAACGGGGGGGCATATGAGCAGTTCTTC.

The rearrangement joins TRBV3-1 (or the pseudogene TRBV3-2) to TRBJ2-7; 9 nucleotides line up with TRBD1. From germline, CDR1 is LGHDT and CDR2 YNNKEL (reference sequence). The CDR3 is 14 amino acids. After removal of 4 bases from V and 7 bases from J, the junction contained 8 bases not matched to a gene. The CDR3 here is CASSRTGGGREQYF. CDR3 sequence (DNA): TGTGCCAGCAGCCGAACAGGGGGCGGGCGGGAGCAGTACTTC.

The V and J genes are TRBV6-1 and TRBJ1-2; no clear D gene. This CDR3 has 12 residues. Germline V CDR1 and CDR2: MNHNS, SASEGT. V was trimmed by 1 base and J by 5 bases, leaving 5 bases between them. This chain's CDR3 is CASSEDRYGYTF. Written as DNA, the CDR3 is TGTGCCAGCAGTGAAGACCGGTATGGCTACACCTTC.

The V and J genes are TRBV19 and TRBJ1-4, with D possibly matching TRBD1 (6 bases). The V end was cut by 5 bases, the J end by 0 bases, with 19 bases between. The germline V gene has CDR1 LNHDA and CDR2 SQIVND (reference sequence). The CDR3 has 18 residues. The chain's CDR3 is CASSVRTAGPATNEKLFF. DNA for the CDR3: TGTGCCAGTAGTGTAAGGACAGCCGGGCCCGCAACTAATGAAAAACTGTTTTTT.

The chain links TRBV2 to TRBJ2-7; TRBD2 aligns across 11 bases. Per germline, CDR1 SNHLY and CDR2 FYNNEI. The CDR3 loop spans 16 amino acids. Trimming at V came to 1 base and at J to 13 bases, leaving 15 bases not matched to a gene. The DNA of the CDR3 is TGTGCCAGCAGTGAAGGCTGGCGAGCATCGACTAGCGGGACCTACTTC. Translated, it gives CASSEGWRASTSGTYF.

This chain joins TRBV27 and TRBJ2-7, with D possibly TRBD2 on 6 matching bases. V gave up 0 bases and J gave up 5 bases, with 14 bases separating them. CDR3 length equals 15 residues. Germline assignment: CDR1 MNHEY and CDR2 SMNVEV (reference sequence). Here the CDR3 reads CASSLSSGYRDEQYF. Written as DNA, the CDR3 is TGTGCCAGCAGTTTATCGAGCGGGTACCGCGACGAGCAGTACTTC.

The CDR3 protein is CASSQGQGGNQPQHF. The CDR3 DNA sequence: TGTGCCAGCAGCCAGGGACAGGGGGGCAATCAGCCCCAGCATTTT. The chain employs TRBV5-8 and TRBJ1-5; 11 positions match TRBD1. Germline lookup yields CDR1 SGHTS and CDR2 YDEGEE. J was trimmed by 2 bases and V by 4 bases; bases with no gene match: 2. The CDR3 length is 15 residues.

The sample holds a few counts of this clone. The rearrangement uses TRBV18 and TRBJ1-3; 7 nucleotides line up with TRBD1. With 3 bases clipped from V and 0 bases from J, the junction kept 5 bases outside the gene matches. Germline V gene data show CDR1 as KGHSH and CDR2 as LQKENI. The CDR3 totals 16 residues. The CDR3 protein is CASSPRTGFSGNTIYF. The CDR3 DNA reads TGTGCCAGCTCACCTCGGACAGGCTTCTCTGGAAACACCATATATTTT. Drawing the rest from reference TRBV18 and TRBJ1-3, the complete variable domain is NAGVMQNPRHLVRRRGQEARLRCSPMKGHSHVYWYRQLPEEGLKFMVYLQKENIIDESGMPKERFSAEFPKEGPSILRIQQVVRGDSAAYFCASSPRTGFSGNTIYFGEGSWLTVV.

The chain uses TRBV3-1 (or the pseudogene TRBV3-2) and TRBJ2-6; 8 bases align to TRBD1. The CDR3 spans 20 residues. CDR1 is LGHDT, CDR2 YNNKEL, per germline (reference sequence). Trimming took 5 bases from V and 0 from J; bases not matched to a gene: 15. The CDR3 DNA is TGTGCCAGCAGCTTAGGACAGGGAAGGTCCCCTACCTCTGGGGCCAACGTCCTGACTTTC. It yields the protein CASSLGQGRSPTSGANVLTF.

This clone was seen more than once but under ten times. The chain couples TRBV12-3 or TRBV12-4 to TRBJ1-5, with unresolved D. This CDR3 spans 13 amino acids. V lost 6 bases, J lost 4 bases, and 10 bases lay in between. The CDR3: CASSLVENQPQHF. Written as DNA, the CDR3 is TGTGCCAGCAGCCTTGTAGAAAATCAGCCCCAGCATTTT.

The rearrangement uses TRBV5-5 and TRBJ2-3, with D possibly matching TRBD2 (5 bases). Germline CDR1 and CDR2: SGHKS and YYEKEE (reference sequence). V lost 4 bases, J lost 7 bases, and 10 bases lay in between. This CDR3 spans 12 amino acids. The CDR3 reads CASSLRLHTQYF. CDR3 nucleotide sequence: TGTGCCAGCAGCCTGAGACTACATACGCAGTATTTT.

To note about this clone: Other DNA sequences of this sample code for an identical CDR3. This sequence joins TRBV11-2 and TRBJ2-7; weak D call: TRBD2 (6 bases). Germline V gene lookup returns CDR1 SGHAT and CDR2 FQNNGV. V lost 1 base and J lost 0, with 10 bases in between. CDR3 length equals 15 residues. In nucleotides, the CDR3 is TGTGCCAGCAGCTTAGGGCGGGGACCCTCCTACGAGCAGTACTTC. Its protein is CASSLGRGPSYEQYF.

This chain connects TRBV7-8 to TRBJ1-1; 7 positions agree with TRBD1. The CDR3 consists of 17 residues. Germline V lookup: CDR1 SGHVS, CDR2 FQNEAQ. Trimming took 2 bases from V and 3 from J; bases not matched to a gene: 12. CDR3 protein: CASSLTAGGTGDTEAFF. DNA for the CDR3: TGTGCCAGCAGCTTAACCGCCGGGGGAACAGGGGACACTGAAGCTTTCTTT.

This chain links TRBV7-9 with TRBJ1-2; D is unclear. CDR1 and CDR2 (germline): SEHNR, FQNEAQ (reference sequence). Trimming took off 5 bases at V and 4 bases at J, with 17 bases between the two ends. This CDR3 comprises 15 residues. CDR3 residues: CASSREGSLGYGYTF. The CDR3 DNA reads TGTGCCAGCAGCCGGGAGGGTTCCCTTGGCTATGGCTACACCTTC. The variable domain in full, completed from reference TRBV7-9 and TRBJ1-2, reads DTGVSQNPRHKITKRGQNVTFRCDPISEHNRLYWYRQTLGQGPEFLTYFQNEAQLEKSRLLSDRFSAERPKGSFSTLEIQRTEQGDSAMYLCASSREGSLGYGYTFGSGTRLTVV.

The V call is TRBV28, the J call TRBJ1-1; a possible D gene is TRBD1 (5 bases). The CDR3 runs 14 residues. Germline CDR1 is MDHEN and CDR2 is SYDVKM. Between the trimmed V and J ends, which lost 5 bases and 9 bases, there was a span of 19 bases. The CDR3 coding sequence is TGTGCCAGCAGTCTAAGGACACCGCCGGAGAAAGCTTTCTTT. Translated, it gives CASSLRTPPEKAFF.

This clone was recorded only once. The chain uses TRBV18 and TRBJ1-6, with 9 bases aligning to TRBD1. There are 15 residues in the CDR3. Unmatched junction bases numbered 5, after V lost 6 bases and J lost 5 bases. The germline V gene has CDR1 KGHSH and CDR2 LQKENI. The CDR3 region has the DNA TGTGCCAGCTCTCTGGGACAGGGCAATAATTCACCCCTCCACTTT. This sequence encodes CASSLGQGNNSPLHF.

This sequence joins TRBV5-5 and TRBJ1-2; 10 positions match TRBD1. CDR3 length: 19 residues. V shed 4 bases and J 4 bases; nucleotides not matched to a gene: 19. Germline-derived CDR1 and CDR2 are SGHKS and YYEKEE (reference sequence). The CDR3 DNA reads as TGTGCCAGCAGCATCGTGGTGTGGGACAGGGGCCCGCCGGGCTATGGCTACACCTTC. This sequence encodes CASSIVVWDRGPPGYGYTF.